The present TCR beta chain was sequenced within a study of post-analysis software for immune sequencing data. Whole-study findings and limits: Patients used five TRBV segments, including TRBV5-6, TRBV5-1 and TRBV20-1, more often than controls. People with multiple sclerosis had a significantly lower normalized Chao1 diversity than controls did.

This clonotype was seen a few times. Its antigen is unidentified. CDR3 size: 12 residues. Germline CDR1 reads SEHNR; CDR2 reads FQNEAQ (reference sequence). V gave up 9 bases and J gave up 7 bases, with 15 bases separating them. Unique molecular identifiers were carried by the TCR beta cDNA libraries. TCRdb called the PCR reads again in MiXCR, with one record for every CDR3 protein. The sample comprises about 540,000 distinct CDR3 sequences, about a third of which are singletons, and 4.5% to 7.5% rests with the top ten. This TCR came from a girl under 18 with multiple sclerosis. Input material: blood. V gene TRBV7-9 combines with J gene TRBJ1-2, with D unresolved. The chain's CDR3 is CASSGARVGYTF. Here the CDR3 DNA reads TGTGCCAGTAGCGGTGCCCGGGTTGGCTACACCTTC. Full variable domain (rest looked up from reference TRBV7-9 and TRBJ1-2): DTGVSQNPRHKITKRGQNVTFRCDPISEHNRLYWYRQTLGQGPEFLTYFQNEAQLEKSRLLSDRFSAERPKGSFSTLEIQRTEQGDSAMYLCASSGARVGYTFGSGTRLTVV.